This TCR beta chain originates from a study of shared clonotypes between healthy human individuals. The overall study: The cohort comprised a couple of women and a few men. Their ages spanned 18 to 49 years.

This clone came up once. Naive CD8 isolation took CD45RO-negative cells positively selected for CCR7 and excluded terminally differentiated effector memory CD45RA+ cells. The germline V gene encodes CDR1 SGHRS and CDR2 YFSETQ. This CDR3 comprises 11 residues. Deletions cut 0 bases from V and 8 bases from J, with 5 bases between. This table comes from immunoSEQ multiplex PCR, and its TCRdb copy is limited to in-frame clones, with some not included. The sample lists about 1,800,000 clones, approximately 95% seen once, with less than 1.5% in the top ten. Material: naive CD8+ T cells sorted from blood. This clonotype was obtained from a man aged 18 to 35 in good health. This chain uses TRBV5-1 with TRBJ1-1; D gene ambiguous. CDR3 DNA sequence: TGCGCCAGCAGCTTGGGTGAGGAAGCTTTCTTT. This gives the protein CASSLGEEAFF.